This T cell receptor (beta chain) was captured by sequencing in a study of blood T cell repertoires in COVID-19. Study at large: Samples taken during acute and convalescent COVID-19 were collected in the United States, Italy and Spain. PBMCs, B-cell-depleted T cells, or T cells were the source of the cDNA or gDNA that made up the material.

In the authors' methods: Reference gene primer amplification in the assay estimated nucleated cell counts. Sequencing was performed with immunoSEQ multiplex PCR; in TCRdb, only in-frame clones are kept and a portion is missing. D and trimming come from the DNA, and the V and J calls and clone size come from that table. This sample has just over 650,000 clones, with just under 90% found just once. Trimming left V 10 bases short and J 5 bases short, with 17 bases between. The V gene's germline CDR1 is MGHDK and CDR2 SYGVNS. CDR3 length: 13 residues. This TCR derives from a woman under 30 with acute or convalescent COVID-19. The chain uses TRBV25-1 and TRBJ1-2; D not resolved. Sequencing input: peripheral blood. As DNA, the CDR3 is TGTGCCACCATGGAGGGCCTGGGGTATGGCTACACCTTC. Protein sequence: CATMEGLGYGYTF.